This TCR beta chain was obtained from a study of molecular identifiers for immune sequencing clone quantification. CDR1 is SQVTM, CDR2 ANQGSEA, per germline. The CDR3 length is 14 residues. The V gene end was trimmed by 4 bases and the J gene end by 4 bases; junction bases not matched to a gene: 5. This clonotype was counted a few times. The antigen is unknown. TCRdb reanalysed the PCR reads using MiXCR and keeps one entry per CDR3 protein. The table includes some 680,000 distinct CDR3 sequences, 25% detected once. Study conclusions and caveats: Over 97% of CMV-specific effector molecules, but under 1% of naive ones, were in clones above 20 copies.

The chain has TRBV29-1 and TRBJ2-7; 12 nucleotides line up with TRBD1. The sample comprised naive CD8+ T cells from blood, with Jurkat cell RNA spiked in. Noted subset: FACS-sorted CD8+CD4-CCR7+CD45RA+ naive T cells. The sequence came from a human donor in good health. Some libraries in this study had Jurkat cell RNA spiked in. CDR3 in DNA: TGCAGCGTTGTGGGGGGACAGGGGGCATACGAGCAGTACTTC. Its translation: CSVVGGQGAYEQYF.